This TCR beta chain was sequenced in a study of T cell responses to AZD1222 COVID-19 vaccine. Overall study results and limits: Reportedly, close to half of spike-specific TCRs are directed against unmutated variant regions. Only after the peak T cell response were repertoires sampled.

Using immunoSEQ multiplex PCR, the repertoire was profiled, and TCRdb retains in-frame clones only, with some absent. The repertoire holds 140,000 or so clones, with more than 75% as singletons. A remark on this clone: Its cognate antigen is unknown.

The origin of this receptor is an adult who received the AZD1222 COVID-19 vaccine. This sample comprised peripheral blood, obtained 28 days after the second AZD1222 dose.

The CDR3 region is CASSQMPSGGTQYF. The CDR3 DNA reads TGTGCCAGCAGCCAAATGCCTAGCGGGGGGACCCAGTACTTC. V gene TRBV14 combines with J gene TRBJ2-5, with TRBD2 identical over 10 bases. This CDR3 region has 14 residues. Trimming took 2 bases from V and 7 from J; bases not matched to a gene: 4. Germline V gives CDR1 SGHDN, CDR2 FVKESK.